This TCR beta chain was recorded in a study of cytomegalovirus exposure and HLA in healthy donors. The overall study: According to later analysis, the same platform produced the 120 or so validation and under 750 first-cohort repertoires.

Notes on the study in general: The study put some 150 TCR beta chains on its list as cytomegalovirus-associated. In the approximately 130 validation repertoires, about 95% of cluster scores exceeded 0, per a later analysis. Rare TCR sequences predominated, though certain public TCRs were found in many donors.

The repertoire was sequenced with immunoSEQ multiplex PCR; TCRdb's copy has only in-frame clones and lacks some. The sample consists of approximately 170,000 clones, around 85% of them appearing once. The ends lost 5 bases at V and 5 bases at J; junction bases unmatched: 9. Germline CDR1 is GTSNPN and CDR2 is SVGIG (reference sequence). CDR3 length: 14 residues. This clone has a single count. Its antigen is unknown. Specimen: PBMCs. The receptor comes from a man younger than 35 in good health and CMV-seropositive. The chain recombines TRBV30 with TRBJ1-1, with 9 bases identical to TRBD1. The CDR3 region is CAWDEQGAGTEAFF. The CDR3 nucleotides are TGTGCCTGGGACGAACAGGGGGCCGGAACTGAAGCTTTCTTT. The variable domain in full, completed from reference TRBV30 and TRBJ1-1, reads SQTIHQWPATLVQPVGSPLSLECTVEGTSNPNLYWYRQAAGRGLQLLFYSVGIGQISSEVPQNLSASRPQDRQFILSSKKLLLSDSGFYLCAWDEQGAGTEAFFGQGTRLTVV.